This record covers a single TCR beta chain. The data are from a study of blood T cell repertoires in COVID-19. Study-wide context: Samples taken during acute and convalescent COVID-19 were collected in the United States, Italy and Spain. T cells, B-cell-depleted T cells, or PBMCs provided the cDNA or gDNA that served as material.

Original handling: Reference gene primer amplification gave estimated nucleated cell counts. Libraries were prepared by immunoSEQ multiplex PCR; TCRdb keeps only in-frame clonotypes and omits some of them. Clone size and the V and J calls come from that table; the DNA yielded D and trimming. Of about 200,000 clones listed, approximately 85% are singletons. Germline V gives CDR1 SGHNT, CDR2 YYREEE (reference sequence). There are 15 residues in the CDR3. Trimming removed 0 bases from V and 1 base from J; junction bases left unmatched: 2. The chain couples TRBV5-4 to TRBJ1-1; TRBD1 aligns across 8 bases. The origin of this receptor is a woman in her fifties or sixties with active or convalescent COVID-19. The sequenced sample consisted of peripheral blood. The CDR3 reads CASSLGQGRNTEAFF. In DNA, the CDR3 is TGTGCCAGCAGCTTGGGACAGGGGCGGAACACTGAAGCTTTCTTT.